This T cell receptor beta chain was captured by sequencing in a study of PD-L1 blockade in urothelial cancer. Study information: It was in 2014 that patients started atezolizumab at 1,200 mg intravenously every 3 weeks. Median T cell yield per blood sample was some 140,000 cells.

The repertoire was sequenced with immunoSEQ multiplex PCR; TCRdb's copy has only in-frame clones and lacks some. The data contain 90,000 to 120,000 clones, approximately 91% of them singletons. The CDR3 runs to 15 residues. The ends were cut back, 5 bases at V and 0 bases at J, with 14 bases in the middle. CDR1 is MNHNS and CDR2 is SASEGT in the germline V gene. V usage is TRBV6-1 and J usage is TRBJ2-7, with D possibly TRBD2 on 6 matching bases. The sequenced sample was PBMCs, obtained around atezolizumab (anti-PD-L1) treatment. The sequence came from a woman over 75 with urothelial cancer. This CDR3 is CASSPKGDSSYEQYF. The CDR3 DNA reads TGTGCCAGCAGTCCTAAAGGGGACTCCTCCTACGAGCAGTACTTC.